This TCR beta chain was sequenced during a study of shared clonotypes between healthy human individuals. Overall study: Each donor's CD4 naive and CD4 memory cells filled three plates apiece, CD8 naive two, and CD8 memory one.

Everyone who donated was a Caucasian adult who lived in Nashville, Tennessee. Genomic DNA belonging to each subset was distributed in equal measure over several immunoSEQ plates. Authors' data handling: Filtering was not the same, since immunoSEQ gave junction-only sequences without quality scores. The protocol was immunoSEQ multiplex PCR, while the TCRdb copy is restricted to in-frame clones and leaves out a portion. The V and J calls and the clone size are those of that table, but D and trimming were determined from the DNA. The sample records fewer than 3 million clones, 85% to 95% being singletons. Trimming left V 0 bases short and J 5 bases short, with 12 bases between. Germline V gene sequence: CDR1 SGDLS, CDR2 YYNGEE. The CDR3 spans 15 residues.

This chain uses TRBV9 with TRBJ1-5; possible D gene TRBD1, 5 bases. The sample was naive CD4+ T cells from PBMCs. Subset here: CD45RA+ positively selected. The receptor was derived from a man younger than 30 in good health. Some clones in this sample may be carry-over from other donors' samples. The CDR3 nucleotides are TGTGCCAGCAGCGTAGGCCCAGGGAGGGATCAGCCCCAGCATTTT. Translating it yields CASSVGPGRDQPQHF.